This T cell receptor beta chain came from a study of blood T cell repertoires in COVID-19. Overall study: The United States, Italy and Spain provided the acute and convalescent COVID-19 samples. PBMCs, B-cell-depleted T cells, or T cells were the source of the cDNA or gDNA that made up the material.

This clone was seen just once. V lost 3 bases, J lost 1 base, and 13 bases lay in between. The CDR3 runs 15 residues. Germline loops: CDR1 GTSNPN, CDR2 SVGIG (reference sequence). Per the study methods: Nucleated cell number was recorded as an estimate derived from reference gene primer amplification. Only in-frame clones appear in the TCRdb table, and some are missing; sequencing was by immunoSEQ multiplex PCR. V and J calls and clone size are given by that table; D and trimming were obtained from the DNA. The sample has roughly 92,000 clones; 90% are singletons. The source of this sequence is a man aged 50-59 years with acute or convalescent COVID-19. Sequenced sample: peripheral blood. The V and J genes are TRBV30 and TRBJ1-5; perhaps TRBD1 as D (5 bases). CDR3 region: CAWSPGDRSNQPQHF. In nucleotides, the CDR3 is TGTGCCTGGAGCCCGGGCGACAGAAGCAATCAGCCCCAGCATTTT.